This record looks at one T cell receptor beta chain sequence and its context. Antigen unknown. Time point in this sample: week 47, end of study. Every single dose of the vaccine, 300 ug of mutant IDH1 20-mer peptide, came with topical imiquimod. Losses at the gene ends were 3 bases for V and 5 bases for J; bases not matched to a gene: 12. CDR3 length: 17 amino acids. Germline V gene lookup returns CDR1 MGHRA and CDR2 YSYEKL. Method: immunoSEQ multiplex PCR; TCRdb's copy keeps in-frame clones and lacks some. The repertoire holds almost 95,000 clones, under 90% seen once, with approximately 0.8% in the top ten. This record comes from a study of a mutant IDH1 vaccine in newly diagnosed glioma.

The rearrangement links TRBV4-1 to TRBJ2-5, with TRBD2 matching 10 bases. The clonotype comes from a woman aged 45-65 years with glioma. The source was PBMCs, collected from a glioma patient whose treatment included an IDH1 peptide vaccine. CDR3 DNA sequence: TGCGCCAGCAGCCATCCGGCTAGCGGGAGAAGGGGGGAGACCCAGTACTTC. This sequence encodes CASSHPASGRRGETQYF.